This T cell receptor (beta chain) was found in a study of post-analysis software for immune sequencing data. Worth noting for this clonotype: Its antigen is unknown.

The TCR beta cDNA libraries carried unique molecular identifiers. Via MiXCR, TCRdb re-called the PCR reads, giving one row per CDR3 protein. The sample lists roughly 570,000 distinct CDR3 sequences, around a third occurring once. The CDR3 is 15 residues long. V was shortened by 2 bases and J by 10 bases, with 18 bases between the two germline ends. The germline V gene has CDR1 SGHTA and CDR2 FQGNSA. Overall study results and limits: Controls showed lower frequencies than patients for five TRBV segments, and TRBV5-6, TRBV5-1 and TRBV20-1 were among these.

The origin of this receptor is a girl under 18 with multiple sclerosis. Sequencing input: blood. This rearrangement joins TRBV7-2 to TRBJ2-4, with D unclear. CDR3 DNA sequence: TGTGCCAGCAGCTTATTGGTTTCGTTGGGCGGAATTCAGTACTTC. Translating gives CASSLLVSLGGIQYF.